This record concerns one T cell receptor (beta chain) sequence. This CDR3 contains 15 residues. In germline, CDR1 is MNHEY, CDR2 SMNVEV (reference sequence). Deletions cut 7 bases from V and 6 bases from J, with 16 bases between. The source of the sample is a study of cytotoxic CD8 clonotypes in ibrutinib-treated CLL. The data were produced by immunoSEQ multiplex PCR, yet TCRdb's version contains in-frame clones alone and is incomplete. This sample yields 100,000 or so clones, of which roughly 57% are seen a single time; around 37% belongs to the top ten. The chain couples TRBV27 to TRBJ1-6, with unresolved D. The starting material was PBMCs, obtained after 24 months of ibrutinib treatment. This sequence was found in a human donor with chronic lymphocytic leukemia. CDR3 in amino acids: CASKTPNIPNSPLHF. The CDR3 DNA reads as TGTGCCAGCAAAACCCCGAACATCCCTAATTCACCCCTCCACTTT.